The text below deals with one T cell receptor beta chain. Its antigen remains unknown. This record belongs to a study of CD8 T cells in Susac syndrome. Study-wide findings and caveats: A relatively small number of individuals underwent TCR sequencing and HLA analysis.

Sequencing of TCR beta was carried out in blood CD8+ and CD4+ T cells. TEMRA cells were FACS-enriched, with CD8+ and CD4+ T cells isolated negatively. Reverse transcription of roughly 0.5 to 1 ug RNA was performed with random hexamers. Each CDR3 protein is one row after TCRdb ran MiXCR on the immunoSEQ multiplex PCR reads. The sample lists about 300,000 distinct CDR3 sequences, about 85% seen once, with around 0.11% in the top ten. CDR1 SQVTM and CDR2 ANQGSEA come from the germline V gene. The CDR3 is made up of 15 amino acids. Between the trimmed V and J ends, which lost 0 bases and 2 bases, there was a span of 14 bases.

Sequencing input: CD8+ T cells from PBMCs. This chain joins TRBV29-1 and TRBJ2-7, with a weak D call TRBD1 (6 bases). This clonotype originated in a human donor with multiple sclerosis. The CDR3 nucleotides read TGCAGCGTTGAAGAAGAAGCGAGGGGGACCTACGAGCAGTACTTC. Protein product: CSVEEEARGTYEQYF.